This T cell receptor (beta chain) was identified in a study of T cells in Graves' hyperthyroidism and ophthalmopathy. Regarding the study as a whole: Patients with ophthalmopathy were separated from those with stable hyperthyroidism by a 13 V-J model. Blood also showed most of the thyroid clonotypes that were expanded above 0.001.

The diagnoses drew upon clinical symptoms, serum thyroxine and TRAb, thyroid ultrasound and orbital computed tomography. This clonotype was detected ten times or more. Its antigen is still unknown. RNA transcripts served as the template for amplifying TCR beta CDR3 regions. The TCR CDR3 first-round RT-PCR relied on the HTBI primer set. MiXCR, applied by TCRdb to the multiplex PCR reads, yields one record per CDR3 protein. The sample has about 660,000 distinct CDR3 sequences, roughly 46% seen once. J lost 7 bases, V lost 5 bases, and 9 bases had no gene match. This CDR3 is built from 14 residues. Germline V lookup: CDR1 SGHTA, CDR2 FQGTGA.

This TCR derives from an adult man with Graves' disease, either hyperthyroidism or ophthalmopathy (not recorded which). The specimen was peripheral blood or thyroid tissue (not recorded which). The chain couples TRBV7-3 to TRBJ1-1; 8 nucleotides agree with TRBD1. The CDR3 DNA reads as TGTGCCAGCAGCCGCACGACAGGGGCCGTTGAAGCTTTCTTT. Its protein product is CASSRTTGAVEAFF. Complete variable domain (other parts from reference TRBV7-3 and TRBJ1-1): GAGVSQTPSNKVTEKGKYVELRCDPISGHTALYWYRQSLGQGPEFLIYFQGTGAADDSGLPNDRFFAVRPEGSVSTLKIQRTERGDSAVYLCASSRTTGAVEAFFGQGTRLTVV.